This T cell receptor (beta chain) was obtained from a study of cytomegalovirus exposure and HLA in healthy donors. The V gene lost 5 bases and the J gene lost 5 bases, with 11 bases spanning the gap. Germline-derived CDR1 and CDR2 are SNHLY and FYNNEI. The CDR3 runs to 13 residues. The study's findings and limits: Only CMV serostatus was available as immune exposure information. Trimming of TCR beta V- and J-genes showed a link, identified in a later analysis, to a missense DCLRE1C variant. Many donors carried some public TCRs, although rarity characterized most TCR sequences.

Of note for this clone: Its matching antigen is unknown.

PCR was performed using 60 Vbeta and 13 Jbeta primers. Assay used: immunoSEQ multiplex PCR; TCRdb lists only in-frame clones, some missing. The top ten hold approximately 1.5% of the sample, which has some 160,000 clones, almost 80% seen once. The receptor was isolated from a male donor in good health and CMV-seronegative. This rearrangement joins TRBV2 to TRBJ2-3; possibly TRBD1 for D (6 bases). Sample: PBMCs. The CDR3 loop is CASSNREGDTQYF. As DNA, the CDR3 is TGTGCCAGCAGTAACAGGGAAGGAGATACGCAGTATTTT.